A selection of T cell receptor beta chains follows, all from one sample in a study of OX40 agonist ivuxolimab in advanced cancers. TCRdb's table, derived via immunoSEQ multiplex PCR, lists solely in-frame clones and lacks some. The sample lists 90,000 to 120,000 clones, around 93% seen once, with approximately 1.1% in the top ten. Sequenced here: CD4+ or CD8+ T cells sorted from blood, sampled in a trial of the OX40 agonist ivuxolimab. The receptors were sampled from an adult with an advanced solid tumor such as melanoma, head and neck, liver or kidney cancer. CDR3s include the opening cysteine and the closing phenylalanine or tryptophan. D genes are given only for firm matches.

>TRBV11-2|NA
CASSLDITAAEAFF
>TRBV4-3|NA
CASSRKVSTGELFF
>TRBV7-3|NA
CASSLLGRGTEAFF
>TRBV4-2|TRBD2
CASSRGEGATEQFF
>TRBV5-6|NA
CASSPGGGAADTQYF
>TRBV7-2|TRBD2
CASSPGTGGYEQYF
>TRBV10-1|NA
CASSESGYPRNEQFF
>TRBV5-1|NA
CASSLILSTISTDTQYF
>TRBV29-1|TRBD1
CSVEVGGQLDEQYF
>TRBV28|TRBD1
CASSLITGTGSQPQHF
>TRBV28|NA
CASRQDSNYGYTF
>TRBV7-6|NA
CASSRRSSGNTIYF
>TRBV7-6|NA
CASSLGGGTEAFF
>TRBV6-5|TRBD2
CASSGLAGVNEQFF
>TRBV28|NA
CASSFGSNYGYTF
>TRBV10-3|NA
CAISESAVGSTPEQYF
>TRBV10-3|NA
CAIRMQSQNTEAFF
>TRBV19|NA
CASSPHTANSNQPQHF
>TRBV7-3|TRBD2
CASSRTSGSDYNEQFF
>TRBV7-2|NA
CASSLVNGDYGYTF
>TRBV7-2|NA
CASSLYRAGELFF
>TRBV7-2|NA
CASSLTGSNSGNTIYF
>TRBV30|TRBD2
CAWVPGGQETQYF
>TRBV5-1|NA
CASSPVDSPGTQYF
>TRBV9|TRBD1
CASSVGLRTGSYNEQFF